The 12 T cell receptor beta chains in this list originate from one sample, sequenced in a study of cytomegalovirus exposure and HLA in healthy donors. 13 Jbeta primers and 60 Vbeta primers were used for the PCR. Clones were read by immunoSEQ multiplex PCR, and TCRdb kept only the in-frame ones, dropping some. The sample table sets out approximately 20,000 clones. Sequencing was carried out using PBMCs. The receptors originated from a man aged 55-75 years in good health and CMV-seropositive.

The chain links TRBV6-6 to TRBJ1-5, with D hard to call. V lost 10 bases and J 7 bases, leaving 20 bases between the germline ends. The CDR3 extends over 14 amino acids. Germline CDR1 MNHNY, CDR2 SVGAGI (reference sequence). The CDR3 loop reads CATQPTGVRQPQHF. The CDR3 DNA sequence: TGTGCCACCCAGCCGACCGGGGTAAGGCAGCCCCAGCATTTT.

This chain links TRBV6-5 with TRBJ2-1, with D possibly TRBD2 on 5 matching bases. Trimming left V 6 bases short and J 2 bases short, with 14 bases between. CDR1 is MNHEY and CDR2 is SVGAGI in the germline V gene. The CDR3 loop spans 15 amino acids. This CDR3 is CASREVDGAYNEQFF. Here the CDR3 DNA reads TGTGCCAGCAGGGAGGTGGACGGGGCCTACAATGAGCAGTTCTTC.

The rearrangement links TRBV20-1 to TRBJ2-1; no clear D gene. From germline, CDR1 is DFQATT and CDR2 SNEGSKA (reference sequence). This CDR3 contains 10 residues. V lost 5 bases, J lost 5 bases, and 4 bases lay in between. The CDR3 DNA reads TGCAGTGCTCGCGACAATGAGCAGTTCTTC. It yields the protein CSARDNEQFF.

The chain uses TRBV5-1 and TRBJ2-2; D possibly corresponds to TRBD2 (6 bases). Germline V gives CDR1 SGHRS, CDR2 YFSETQ. This CDR3 comprises 15 residues. V was trimmed by 0 bases and J by 7 bases, leaving 13 bases between them. CDR3 bases: TGCGCCAGCAGCTTGGGCGGGATGAGCCACGGGGAGCTGTTTTTT. This sequence encodes CASSLGGMSHGELFF.

V usage is TRBV28 and J usage is TRBJ2-3, with 8 bases that match TRBD2. The germline CDR1 and CDR2 sequences are MDHEN and SYDVKM. CDR3 size: 15 residues. The J segment lost 5 bases and the V segment lost 5 bases, leaving 9 bases of the junction unmatched. This CDR3 reads CASSPIAGTVDTQYF. The CDR3 DNA is TGTGCCAGCAGTCCCATAGCGGGAACAGTAGATACGCAGTATTTT.

The chain recombines TRBV25-1 with TRBJ2-3; D not certain. This CDR3 has 13 residues. Germline-derived CDR1 and CDR2 are MGHDK and SYGVNS. The V end lost 6 bases, the J end lost 6 bases, and 13 bases lay between the germline ends. The CDR3 region is CASSENPPDTQYF. CDR3 nucleotide sequence: TGTGCCAGCAGCGAAAATCCCCCTGATACGCAGTATTTT.

The J gene is TRBJ2-2, the V gene TRBV5-1, with 7 bases aligning to TRBD2. J gave up 4 bases and V 4 bases, and 16 bases lay outside the gene matches. This CDR3 comprises 18 residues. Germline lookup yields CDR1 SGHRS and CDR2 YFSETQ. The CDR3 loop reads CASSLALVGRLTTGELFF. The CDR3 nucleotides are TGCGCCAGCAGCCTTGCCCTAGTCGGGAGGCTTACCACCGGGGAGCTGTTTTTT.

This chain connects TRBV29-1 to TRBJ2-7; TRBD1 agrees at 11 bases. CDR1 is SQVTM and CDR2 is ANQGSEA in the germline V gene. The CDR3 length is 13 residues. The V and J ends lost 4 bases and 10 bases, in that order; junction bases with no gene match: 9. The CDR3 nucleotides are TGCAGCGTTGCGGACAGGGGGCGAGATGCCCAGTACTTC. This encodes CSVADRGRDAQYF.

The V call is TRBV2, the J call TRBJ1-2; D is unresolved. The CDR3 consists of 13 residues. Germline values: CDR1 SNHLY, CDR2 FYNNEI. Trimming removed 1 base at V and 5 bases at J, with 8 bases between. This CDR3 is CASSEEGLYGYTF. The CDR3 bases are TGTGCCAGCAGTGAAGAAGGACTGTATGGCTACACCTTC.

V gene TRBV5-1 combines with J gene TRBJ2-3; 11 nucleotides line up with TRBD2. The CDR3 has 15 amino acids. CDR1 and CDR2 from the germline V gene are SGHRS and YFSETQ. V gave up 0 bases and J gave up 5 bases; unmatched junction bases: 2. The CDR3 here is CASSLGSGREDTQYF. CDR3 sequence (DNA): TGCGCCAGCAGCTTGGGTAGCGGGAGGGAAGATACGCAGTATTTT.

The chain uses TRBV6-6 and TRBJ1-1; no definite D call. Trimming removed 5 bases from V and 1 base from J, with 17 bases in between. The CDR3 consists of 16 residues. Germline V CDR1 and CDR2: MNHNY, SVGAGI (reference sequence). The CDR3 sequence: CASSPHPQEGNTEAFF. CDR3 in DNA: TGTGCCAGCAGTCCCCATCCCCAAGAGGGGAACACTGAAGCTTTCTTT.

The V and J genes are TRBV28 and TRBJ1-5; a weak D match, TRBD1 (6 bases). Trimming removed 6 bases at V and 0 bases at J, with 12 bases between. CDR1 is MDHEN, CDR2 SYDVKM, per germline. The CDR3 contains 15 residues. This CDR3 is CASRQGPLSNQPQHF. CDR3 nucleotides: TGTGCCAGCAGACAGGGTCCACTTAGCAATCAGCCCCAGCATTTT. The whole variable domain, remainder taken from reference TRBV28 and TRBJ1-5, is DVKVTQSSRYLVKRTGEKVFLECVQDMDHENMFWYRQDPGLGLRLIYFSYDVKMKEKGDIPEGYSVSREKKERFSLILESASTNQTSMYLCASRQGPLSNQPQHFGDGTRLSIL.